These 19 T cell receptor beta chains came from one sample sequenced in a study of blood T cells in healthy people across ages. Using a J-beta primer mix together with a sample-barcoded 5' primer, a second PCR was run for about 7 to 12 cycles. TCRdb independently ran MiXCR on the 5' RACE reads; one entry per CDR3 protein. There are about 670,000 distinct CDR3 sequences in the sample; 52% occur only once, and about 13% lies in the top ten. Input material: blood. All receptors derive from a woman of 80 years or more in good health.

This clonotype has a count of ten or more. The rearrangement links TRBV5-4 to TRBJ2-5, with 10 bases matching TRBD2. CDR1 is SGHNT and CDR2 is YYREEE in the germline V gene (reference sequence). After removal of 2 bases from V and 3 bases from J, the junction contained 1 base not matched to a gene. This CDR3 is built from 14 residues. CDR3 region: CASSFGLAEETQYF. In DNA, the CDR3 is TGTGCCAGCAGCTTTGGACTAGCGGAAGAGACCCAGTACTTC.

The sample holds a few counts of this clonotype. The chain carries TRBV19 and TRBJ1-5; no reliable D call. V dropped 5 bases and J dropped 2 bases, with 10 bases sitting between them. Germline loops: CDR1 LNHDA, CDR2 SQIVND (reference sequence). This CDR3 comprises 14 residues. CDR3 region: CASSPMGGNQPQHF. The CDR3 DNA is TGTGCCAGTAGTCCAATGGGAGGCAATCAGCCCCAGCATTTT. Filled out from reference TRBV19 and TRBJ1-5, the complete variable domain reads DGGITQSPKYLFRKEGQNVTLSCEQNLNHDAMYWYRQDPGQGLRLIYYSQIVNDFQKGDIAEGYSVSREKKESFPLTVTSAQKNPTAFYLCASSPMGGNQPQHFGDGTRLSIL.

The chain joins TRBV7-2 to TRBJ1-2, with D possibly TRBD1 on 6 matching bases. Germline CDR1 SGHTA, CDR2 FQGNSA. The CDR3 spans 17 residues. Trimming removed 1 base from V and 3 bases from J, with 18 bases in between. The CDR3 DNA is TGTGCCAGCAGCTTAGTCGGGACACCACTTACCTACTATGGCTACACCTTC. It translates to CASSLVGTPLTYYGYTF.

Comment on this clonotype: Since a much larger clone is just one base distant, this may be a read error. The chain is built from TRBV9 and TRBJ2-7; D is ambiguous. Germline CDR1 is SGDLS and CDR2 is YYNGEE. The CDR3 is 15 amino acids. The V and J ends lost 3 bases and 0 bases respectively, with 13 bases between them. The CDR3 loop reads CASSGGEDPSYEQYF. The CDR3 DNA reads as TGTGCCAGCAGCGGAGGAGAGGATCCCTCCTACGAGCAGTACTTC. Full variable domain (missing parts from reference TRBV9 and TRBJ2-7): DSGVTQTPKHLITATGQRVTLRCSPRSGDLSVYWYQQSLDQGLQFLIQYYNGEERAKGNILERFSAQQFPDLHSELNLSSLELGDSALYFCASSGGEDPSYEQYFGPGTRLTVT.

This chain links TRBV10-3 with TRBJ1-6, with 9 bases lining up with TRBD1. The trim removed 7 bases at V and 7 bases at J, leaving 5 bases unmatched. The CDR3 is 14 amino acids. Germline V gene lookup returns CDR1 ENHRY and CDR2 SYGVKD. This CDR3 is CAIKPGQGNSPLHF. DNA for the CDR3: TGTGCCATCAAGCCGGGACAGGGCAATTCACCCCTCCACTTT.

Concerning this clonotype itself: This sequence may be a read error, since a much larger clone differs from it by one base. J is TRBJ2-1 and V is TRBV20-1; 9 bases line up with TRBD2. Per the germline V gene, CDR1 is DFQATT and CDR2 is SNEGSKA (reference sequence). The CDR3 covers 15 residues. CDR3 nucleotides: TGCAGTGCTAGAGATGGGCTAGCGGGGTACAAGGAGCAGTTCTTC. Translation gives CSARDGLAGYKEQFF.

This clonotype appeared many times. The rearrangement joins TRBV7-2 to TRBJ2-7, with 7 positions matching TRBD1. This CDR3 region has 17 residues. The germline V gene has CDR1 SGHTA and CDR2 FQGNSA. V shed 4 bases, J shed 3 bases, and the junction held 15 bases outside the gene matches. CDR3 region: CASSSYPTGLVVYEQYF. The CDR3 DNA follows: TGTGCCAGCAGCTCCTACCCGACAGGGTTGGTCGTCTACGAGCAGTACTTC.

The chain recombines TRBV5-1 with TRBJ2-1, with D perhaps matching TRBD1 or TRBD2 (5 bases each). The germline V and J ends were trimmed by 2 bases and 0 bases, with 12 bases remaining between them. Germline V gene lookup returns CDR1 SGHRS and CDR2 YFSETQ. CDR3 length equals 16 residues. This CDR3 is CASSFGTVSSYNEQFF. CDR3 nucleotides: TGCGCCAGCAGCTTCGGGACGGTCAGCTCCTACAATGAGCAGTTCTTC.

The chain is built from TRBV28 and TRBJ2-1, with TRBD1 matching 7 bases. CDR1 and CDR2 from the germline V gene are MDHEN and SYDVKM. V lost 2 bases to trimming and J lost 2 bases; unmatched junction nucleotides: 6. This CDR3 is 16 amino acids long. CDR3 nucleotides: TGTGCCAGCAGTTTAGAATATACAGGGGCCTACAATGAGCAGTTCTTC. Protein sequence: CASSLEYTGAYNEQFF.

This clonotype was seen at least ten times. The chain carries TRBV7-8 and TRBJ2-6, with D perhaps being TRBD1 or TRBD2 (5 bases each). The CDR3 contains 17 residues. The V gene's germline CDR1 is SGHVS and CDR2 FQNEAQ. Trimming took off 4 bases at V and 0 bases at J, with 13 bases between the two ends. The DNA of the CDR3 is TGTGCCAGCAGCTACCGGGACCTCCTCTCTGGGGCCAACGTCCTGACTTTC. This gives the protein CASSYRDLLSGANVLTF. Together with reference TRBV7-8 and TRBJ2-6, the CDR3 gives the full variable domain: GAGVSQSPRYKVAKRGQDVALRCDPISGHVSLFWYQQALGQGPEFLTYFQNEAQLDKSGLPSDRFFAERPEGSVSTLKIQRTQQEDSAVYLCASSYRDLLSGANVLTFGAGSRLTVL.

The chain uses TRBV20-1 and TRBJ1-4, with TRBD1 identical over 9 bases. The CDR3 runs 13 residues. V dropped 6 bases and J dropped 5; count of bases not matched to a gene: 4. Germline V lookup: CDR1 DFQATT, CDR2 SNEGSKA (reference sequence). The CDR3 region is CSAVDRGNEKLFF. In DNA, the CDR3 is TGCAGTGCCGTAGACAGGGGGAATGAAAAACTGTTTTTT.

V gene TRBV12-3 or TRBV12-4 combines with J gene TRBJ2-7; D possibly uses TRBD1 or TRBD2 (5 bases each). Trimming took 7 bases from V and 3 from J, leaving 16 bases between them. This CDR3 is 14 amino acids long. CDR3 bases: TGTGCCAGCACGGTCGGGGCACGGAACTACGAGCAGTACTTC. Translated: CASTVGARNYEQYF.

V is TRBV2 and J is TRBJ1-2; D remains ambiguous. The length of the CDR3 is 13 residues. V lost 2 bases, J lost 8 bases, and 12 bases lay in between. Germline V lookup: CDR1 SNHLY, CDR2 FYNNEI. Here the CDR3 reads CASSEQVIGGYTF. The CDR3 nucleotides are TGTGCCAGCAGTGAACAGGTCATTGGAGGCTACACCTTC. Looking up the rest from reference TRBV2 and TRBJ1-2 gives the full variable domain: EPEVTQTPSHQVTQMGQEVILRCVPISNHLYFYWYRQILGQKVEFLVSFYNNEISEKSEIFDDQFSVERPDGSNFTLKIRSTKLEDSAMYFCASSEQVIGGYTFGSGTRLTVV.

The rearrangement joins TRBV12-3 or TRBV12-4 to TRBJ2-3; weak D call: TRBD2 (5 bases). Trimming removed 6 bases at V and 1 base at J, with 17 bases between. The CDR3 is made up of 16 amino acids. CDR3 in amino acids: CASSGWTEVGTDTQYF. For the CDR3, the DNA is TGTGCCAGCAGCGGCTGGACTGAGGTCGGCACAGATACGCAGTATTTT.

This clonotype has only a few counts. The J gene is TRBJ1-1, the V gene TRBV27, with D tentatively TRBD1 (5 bases). The CDR3 is made up of 13 amino acids. V was trimmed by 6 bases and J by 4 bases, leaving 12 bases between them. Germline assignment: CDR1 MNHEY and CDR2 SMNVEV (reference sequence). The CDR3 here is CASRLGGFTEAFF. CDR3 bases: TGTGCCAGCAGGCTGGGGGGGTTCACTGAAGCTTTCTTT.

The V gene is TRBV24-1, the J gene TRBJ2-1; 8 bases agree with TRBD1. The V gene's germline CDR1 is KGHDR and CDR2 SFDVKD. The CDR3 runs 13 residues. The V and J ends lost 6 bases and 7 bases, in that order; junction bases with no gene match: 4. CDR3: CATSRQGSNEQFF. The CDR3 DNA sequence: TGTGCCACCAGTAGACAGGGGTCGAATGAGCAGTTCTTC.

The chain links TRBV6-2 or TRBV6-3 to TRBJ1-5; 7 nucleotides align to TRBD1. The CDR3 sequence is 13 residues long. Germline assignment: CDR1 MNHEY and CDR2 SVGEGT. V was clipped by 5 bases and J by 4 bases; unmatched bases: 2. The CDR3 loop is CASSKTGNQPQHF. CDR3 DNA: TGTGCCAGCAGTAAGACAGGGAATCAGCCCCAGCATTTT.

V gene TRBV5-1 combines with J gene TRBJ2-2; 12 bases match TRBD2. Germline CDR1 is SGHRS and CDR2 is YFSETQ. V trimming: 4 bases; J trimming: 0 bases; junction bases outside the gene matches: 13. This CDR3 region has 20 residues. DNA for the CDR3: TGCGCCAGCAGCCCGACTAGCGGGAGTACCAGAAGGTCGAACACCGGGGAGCTGTTTTTT. Translated: CASSPTSGSTRRSNTGELFF.

The genes are TRBV6-6 and TRBJ2-5; the D gene is possibly TRBD2 (6 bases). The CDR3 runs to 14 residues. Germline V gene sequence: CDR1 MNHNY, CDR2 SVGAGI (reference sequence). The V gene lost 5 bases and the J gene lost 4 bases, with 14 bases spanning the gap. The CDR3 region has the DNA TGTGCCAGCAGTAAAGGACGGGGGAGAGAGACCCAGTACTTC. It is translated as CASSKGRGRETQYF.